A single sample gave rise to the 30 T cell receptor beta chains below, sequenced in a study of breast tumors, draining lymph nodes, adjacent tissues. TCRdb re-derived calls from the multiplex PCR reads in MiXCR, one entry per CDR3 protein. Of about 94,000 distinct CDR3 sequences detected, roughly 30% appear once; the ten largest clones hold roughly 7.3%. Samples came from axillary lymph nodes draining the breast cancer. The sequenced sample was axillary lymph node tissue. These receptors all come from a female donor with breast cancer. Some clones in this sample may be carry-over from other donors' samples.

Many counts were recorded for this clonotype. The CDR3 DNA is TGTGCCAGTAGTATAGACCGACAGGGTATCTACGAGCAGTACTTC. It yields the protein CASSIDRQGIYEQYF. This chain connects TRBV19 to TRBJ2-7; 7 nucleotides agree with TRBD1. Germline V gives CDR1 LNHDA, CDR2 SQIVND (reference sequence). Trimming at V came to 0 bases and at J to 3 bases, leaving 5 bases not matched to a gene. This CDR3 contains 15 residues.

This clonotype showed up many times. This rearrangement joins TRBV19 to TRBJ2-3; a weak D match, TRBD2 (5 bases). There are 13 residues in the CDR3. Trimming removed 6 bases from V and 0 bases from J, with 7 bases in between. CDR1 and CDR2 from the germline V gene are LNHDA and SQIVND (reference sequence). The DNA for the CDR3 is TGTGCCAGTAGCGGCGGGAGCACAGATACGCAGTATTTT. This translates into CASSGGSTDTQYF.

This clonotype showed up many times. The chain joins TRBV7-3 to TRBJ2-7, with D possibly TRBD2 on 5 matching bases. Trimming left V 5 bases short and J 2 bases short, with 16 bases between. There are 15 residues in the CDR3. Germline assignment: CDR1 SGHTA and CDR2 FQGTGA. Here the CDR3 reads CASSVGRHGAYEQYF. CDR3 nucleotide sequence: TGTGCCAGCAGCGTAGGGAGACACGGTGCCTACGAGCAGTACTTC.

This clonotype was observed at least ten times. The chain is built from TRBV25-1 and TRBJ1-1; the match to TRBD1 covers 8 bases. The CDR3 totals 14 residues. The germline V gene encodes CDR1 MGHDK and CDR2 SYGVNS. Trimming took 8 bases from V and 0 from J; bases not matched to a gene: 5. This CDR3 is CASARTGMNTEAFF. DNA of the CDR3: TGTGCCAGCGCCCGGACAGGGATGAACACTGAAGCTTTCTTT.

The DNA for the CDR3 is TGCAGTGCGGAGGGGTTAAGGGGGGCGGTGACGGGCTACACCATATATTTT. The encoded protein is CSAEGLRGAVTGYTIYF. The chain combines TRBV20-1 with TRBJ1-3, with a tentative D call TRBD1 (6 bases). CDR3 length equals 17 residues. The V end lost 6 bases, the J end lost 8 bases, and 29 bases lay between the germline ends. Germline lookup yields CDR1 DFQATT and CDR2 SNEGSKA (reference sequence).

This clonotype is categorized as medium-sized. This sequence joins TRBV5-1 and TRBJ2-3; possible D gene TRBD1, 6 bases. The CDR3 runs to 13 residues. V shed 4 bases and J shed 6 bases, with 12 bases lying between them. From germline, CDR1 is SGHRS and CDR2 YFSETQ. Written as DNA, the CDR3 is TGCGCCAGCAGCACAACAGGGTTTGATACGCAGTATTTT. Protein product: CASSTTGFDTQYF.

This clonotype was seen more than once but under ten times. The chain joins TRBV9 to TRBJ1-4, with D possibly matching TRBD1 (6 bases). V lost 3 bases and J 5 bases, leaving 11 bases between the germline ends. Germline-derived CDR1 and CDR2 are SGDLS and YYNGEE. The CDR3 totals 14 residues. The CDR3 DNA sequence: TGTGCCAGCAGCGCTGGACAGTACAATGAAAAACTGTTTTTT. Protein sequence: CASSAGQYNEKLFF.

This clonotype was seen ten or more times. The CDR3 DNA reads TGTGCCACAAGAACCGGGACTAGCGGAACCTACGAGCAGTACTTC. Translating it yields CATRTGTSGTYEQYF. The chain combines TRBV10-3 with TRBJ2-7; TRBD2 matches at 11 bases. V lost 10 bases to trimming and J lost 2 bases; unmatched junction nucleotides: 10. This CDR3 spans 15 amino acids. The germline V gene encodes CDR1 ENHRY and CDR2 SYGVKD.

This clonotype was recorded at least ten times. This chain links TRBV7-2 with TRBJ2-7; weak D call: TRBD1 (6 bases). V lost 4 bases to trimming and J lost 2 bases, with 9 bases between them. The CDR3 is 13 amino acids. Per the germline V gene, CDR1 is SGHTA and CDR2 is FQGNSA. The CDR3 sequence is CASSSQGAYEQYF. The CDR3, as DNA: TGTGCCAGCAGCTCACAGGGAGCCTACGAGCAGTACTTC.

This clonotype was seen at least ten times. V and J are TRBV6-1 and TRBJ2-1, with 10 bases fitting TRBD2. Germline CDR1 is MNHNS and CDR2 is SASEGT. Germline trimming cut 8 bases from V and 4 bases from J; bases unmatched to any gene: 5. The CDR3 runs 14 residues. The CDR3 here is CASLKREGYNEQFF. In nucleotides, the CDR3 is TGTGCCAGCCTGAAGCGGGAGGGTTACAATGAGCAGTTCTTC.

The sample holds many counts of this clonotype. The chain has TRBV7-8 and TRBJ2-7; TRBD1 might be the D (5 bases). Between the trimmed V and J ends, which lost 1 base and 3 bases, there was a span of 10 bases. Germline V gene sequence: CDR1 SGHVS, CDR2 FQNEAQ. CDR3 size: 14 residues. The CDR3 DNA sequence: TGTGCCAGCAGCTTAGGGGGCACTGGCTACGAGCAGTACTTC. It yields the protein CASSLGGTGYEQYF.

In its sample, this clonotype was seen many times. The chain has TRBV5-8 and TRBJ2-3; D might be TRBD2 (6 bases). V was trimmed by 5 bases and J by 6 bases, leaving 16 bases between them. Germline-derived CDR1 and CDR2 are SGHTS and YDEGEE. CDR3 size: 14 residues. CDR3 region: CASSTKTGVDTQYF. In DNA, the CDR3 is TGTGCCAGCAGTACCAAGACGGGGGTGGATACGCAGTATTTT.

This clonotype was detected only a few times. Since a much larger clone is just one base distant, this may be a read error. The V gene is TRBV11-3, the J gene TRBJ2-2, with 7 bases that match TRBD1. Germline V gives CDR1 SGHNT, CDR2 YENEEA. With V trimmed by 11 bases and J by 6 bases, 6 bases remained unmatched. The CDR3 extends over 12 amino acids. The CDR3 region is CAGKGAPGELFF. Here the CDR3 DNA reads TGTGCCGGCAAGGGGGCGCCCGGGGAGCTGTTTTTT.

A note on this clonotype: A much larger clone lies a single base off, so this may be a read error. The chain combines TRBV6-2 or TRBV6-3 with TRBJ2-7; 7 bases match TRBD2. V was pared by 5 bases and J by 3 bases, with 10 bases of the junction left unmatched. Germline V gene data show CDR1 as MNHEY and CDR2 as SVGEGT. The CDR3 loop spans 15 amino acids. The DNA of the CDR3 is TGTGCCAGCAGTCCTAGCGGACCCATGGGCTACGAGCAGTACTTC. Encoded protein: CASSPSGPMGYEQYF.

This clonotype has at least ten counts. V is TRBV28 and J is TRBJ1-5; the D is unclear. CDR3 length: 15 residues. The V gene lost 7 bases and the J gene lost 0 bases, with 13 bases spanning the gap. The germline V gene encodes CDR1 MDHEN and CDR2 SYDVKM. The CDR3, as DNA: TGTGCCAGCAACCGGGCAGCCTTTAGCAATCAGCCCCAGCATTTT. Protein: CASNRAAFSNQPQHF.

This clonotype was counted ten times or more. The J gene is TRBJ2-1, the V gene TRBV7-2; D tentatively fits TRBD1 or TRBD2 (5 bases each). Trimming cost V 1 base and J 8 bases, with 9 bases left between them. Germline assignment: CDR1 SGHTA and CDR2 FQGNSA. The CDR3 totals 13 residues. CDR3 bases: TGTGCCAGCAGCTTAGTTTGGGACGATGAGCAGTTCTTC. Translation gives CASSLVWDDEQFF.

This clonotype is medium-sized by share. The gene calls are TRBV20-1 and TRBJ2-7; 11 bases match TRBD2. V was clipped by 5 bases and J by 2 bases; unmatched bases: 5. There are 14 residues in the CDR3. The germline V gene has CDR1 DFQATT and CDR2 SNEGSKA (reference sequence). CDR3 sequence (DNA): TGCAGTGCTCTCGGACTAGCGGGTGCCTACGAGCAGTACTTC. Residues: CSALGLAGAYEQYF.

This clonotype has a count of ten or more. This may be a read error, as it is one base from a much larger clone. This rearrangement joins TRBV5-8 to TRBJ1-6; D might be TRBD1 (5 bases). V was shortened by 6 bases and J by 4 bases, with 8 bases between the two germline ends. The CDR3 extends over 13 amino acids. The germline CDR1 and CDR2 sequences are SGHTS and YDEGEE. The CDR3 DNA sequence: TGTGCCAGCAACAGGCTTTATAATTCACCCCTCCACTTT. Protein: CASNRLYNSPLHF.

The chain links TRBV5-6 to TRBJ1-2; tentative D call: TRBD1 (5 bases). Germline V gene data show CDR1 as SGHDT and CDR2 as YYEEEE. Trimming took off 3 bases at V and 2 bases at J, with 8 bases between the two ends. CDR3 length: 13 amino acids. CDR3 coding DNA: TGTGCCAGCAGCTGGGGACGAAACTATGGCTACACCTTC. Translation gives CASSWGRNYGYTF.

Remarks on this clonotype: It may be a read error: a sequence one base away is much more abundant. This rearrangement joins TRBV3-1 to TRBJ2-7, with 7 positions matching TRBD2. Germline lookup yields CDR1 LGHDT and CDR2 YNNKEL (reference sequence). The CDR3 loop spans 12 amino acids. CDR3 in amino acids: CASGRETYGQYF. The CDR3 DNA reads as TGTGCCAGTGGGCGGGAGACTTACGGGCAGTACTTC.

This clonotype was recorded at least ten times. The J gene is TRBJ2-1, the V gene TRBV11-2, with TRBD2 as a possible D gene (5 bases). CDR1 is SGHAT, CDR2 FQNNGV, per germline. The length of the CDR3 is 10 residues. V was cut by 5 bases and J by 9 bases, with 5 bases left in between. CDR3 DNA: TGTGCCAGCAGCCGGGGTGAGCAGTTCTTC. Encoded protein: CASSRGEQFF.

This clonotype was picked up many times. This sequence joins TRBV2 and TRBJ2-2; D might be TRBD1 (6 bases). V was cut by 10 bases and J by 6 bases, with 12 bases left in between. CDR3 length: 12 amino acids. In germline, CDR1 is SNHLY, CDR2 FYNNEI. In nucleotides, the CDR3 is TGTGCCATTGTACAGGGAGCCGGGGAGCTGTTTTTT. This encodes CAIVQGAGELFF.

V usage is TRBV6-4 and J usage is TRBJ2-7; D is undetermined. The germline CDR1 and CDR2 sequences are MRHNA and SNTAGT. V dropped 5 bases and J dropped 0 bases, with 8 bases sitting between them. The CDR3 has 13 residues. CDR3 bases: TGTGCCAGCAGTCACGAAAGCTCCTACGAGCAGTACTTC. As protein: CASSHESSYEQYF.

This clonotype was observed a handful of times. The genes are TRBV30 and TRBJ1-1; the D is unclear. Trimming removed 1 base at V and 4 bases at J, with 10 bases between. CDR3 length: 13 amino acids. Germline V gene data show CDR1 as GTSNPN and CDR2 as SVGIG (reference sequence). The CDR3 is CAWSAQSSTEAFF. CDR3 nucleotide sequence: TGTGCCTGGAGTGCCCAAAGTAGCACTGAAGCTTTCTTT.

This clonotype was counted many times. The chain is built from TRBV30 and TRBJ1-2, with TRBD1 as a possible D gene (5 bases). This CDR3 region has 13 residues. CDR1 is GTSNPN, CDR2 SVGIG, per germline (reference sequence). The V end was cut by 8 bases, the J end by 2 bases, with 15 bases between. The CDR3 reads CAGGVGVNYGYTF. For the CDR3, the DNA is TGTGCCGGGGGTGTAGGCGTGAACTATGGCTACACCTTC.

This clonotype was observed a single time. V is TRBV7-9 and J is TRBJ2-7; a possible D gene is TRBD1 (7 bases). This CDR3 has 14 residues. Germline CDR1 is SEHNR and CDR2 is FQNEAQ (reference sequence). Trimming stripped 1 base from V and 6 bases from J, with 13 bases between. CDR3 sequence reads: CASSLVEGAGEQYF. CDR3 coding DNA: TGTGCCAGCAGCTTAGTGGAGGGGGCAGGCGAGCAGTACTTC.

For this clonotype: Lacking the conserved final phenylalanine or tryptophan, this CDR3 likely reflects a read error. The chain recombines TRBV11-2 with TRBJ1-2; 9 nucleotides match TRBD1. The CDR3 runs to 14 residues. Germline V lookup: CDR1 SGHAT, CDR2 FQNNGV. V shed 5 bases, J shed 7 bases, and the junction held 8 bases outside the gene matches. The CDR3 loop reads CASSRGGTGSGYTS. CDR3 in DNA: TGTGCCAGCAGCCGGGGAGGGACAGGGAGTGGCTACACCTCC.

Turning to this clonotype: A junction boundary mismatches the germline segment, possibly from a read error. The gene calls are TRBV11-1 and TRBJ1-1; D not certain. CDR1 is SGHAT, CDR2 FQDESV, per germline (reference sequence). The CDR3 is 12 amino acids. DNA for the CDR3: TGTGCCAGCAGCTTCGCGAACACTGGAGCTTTCTTT. This encodes CASSFANTGAFF.

At least ten counts were recorded for this clonotype. The chain carries TRBV5-1 and TRBJ2-2; 9 positions agree with TRBD1. The CDR3 totals 16 residues. Germline CDR1 and CDR2: SGHRS and YFSETQ. V dropped 2 bases and J dropped 3; count of bases not matched to a gene: 5. CDR3 bases: TGCGCCAGCAGCTTAGGACAGGGGCTAGACACCGGGGAGCTGTTTTTT. As protein: CASSLGQGLDTGELFF.

This clonotype was observed many times. The chain is built from TRBV24-1 and TRBJ2-7, with no clear D. Looked up from germline, CDR1 is KGHDR and CDR2 is SFDVKD. This CDR3 has 14 residues. Trimming pared 4 bases from V and 6 bases from J, leaving 15 bases between. CDR3: CATSDPSSLGEQYF. The CDR3 coding sequence is TGTGCCACCAGTGACCCCTCCTCTTTGGGCGAGCAGTACTTC.